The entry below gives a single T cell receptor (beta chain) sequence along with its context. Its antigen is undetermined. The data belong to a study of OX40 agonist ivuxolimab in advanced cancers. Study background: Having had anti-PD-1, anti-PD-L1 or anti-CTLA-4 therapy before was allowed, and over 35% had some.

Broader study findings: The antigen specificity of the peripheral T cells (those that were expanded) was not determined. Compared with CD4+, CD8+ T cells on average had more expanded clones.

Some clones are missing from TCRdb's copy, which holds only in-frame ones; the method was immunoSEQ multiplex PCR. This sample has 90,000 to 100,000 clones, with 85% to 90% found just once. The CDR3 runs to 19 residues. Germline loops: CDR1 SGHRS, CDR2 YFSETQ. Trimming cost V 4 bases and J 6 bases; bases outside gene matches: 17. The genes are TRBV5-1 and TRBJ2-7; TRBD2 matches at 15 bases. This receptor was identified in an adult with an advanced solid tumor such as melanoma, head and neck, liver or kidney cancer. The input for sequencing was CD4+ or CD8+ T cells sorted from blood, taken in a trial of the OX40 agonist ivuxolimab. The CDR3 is CASSPYSGLAGGGGLEQYF. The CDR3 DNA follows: TGCGCCAGCAGCCCATACTCGGGACTAGCGGGAGGAGGGGGGCTCGAGCAGTACTTC.